The 18 T cell receptor beta chains presented below share a single source sample, sequenced in a study of shared clonotypes between healthy human individuals. Profiled with immunoSEQ multiplex PCR; TCRdb holds only in-frame clones, not every one. The table includes under 2,500,000 clones, nearly 97% detected once. Sample: naive CD4+ T cells sorted from blood. Subset meaning: CD45RA+ positively selected. These receptors all come from a man between 18 and 35 years old in good health.

The chain joins TRBV7-9 to TRBJ1-2; possibly TRBD1 for D (5 bases). Per germline, CDR1 SEHNR and CDR2 FQNEAQ (reference sequence). The CDR3 is 15 amino acids. Trimming cost V 3 bases and J 2 bases, with 13 bases left between them. The chain's CDR3 is CASSFGGAANYGYTF. The CDR3 nucleotides read TGTGCCAGCAGCTTTGGCGGGGCTGCAAACTATGGCTACACCTTC. The whole variable domain, filled in from reference TRBV7-9 and TRBJ1-2, reads DTGVSQNPRHKITKRGQNVTFRCDPISEHNRLYWYRQTLGQGPEFLTYFQNEAQLEKSRLLSDRFSAERPKGSFSTLEIQRTEQGDSAMYLCASSFGGAANYGYTFGSGTRLTVV.

The chain combines TRBV11-2 with TRBJ2-7; 14 bases align to TRBD2. The germline V gene encodes CDR1 SGHAT and CDR2 FQNNGV. After removal of 4 bases from V and 3 bases from J, the junction contained 5 bases not matched to a gene. CDR3 length: 16 residues. The CDR3 here is CASSSGTSGRIYEQYF. CDR3 sequence (DNA): TGTGCCAGCAGCTCCGGGACTAGCGGGAGAATCTACGAGCAGTACTTC.

The chain recombines TRBV2 with TRBJ2-1; D unresolved. The CDR3 is 13 amino acids. V was clipped by 8 bases and J by 0 bases, with 8 bases between them. Germline V lookup: CDR1 SNHLY, CDR2 FYNNEI. This chain's CDR3 is CASFMSSYNEQFF. The CDR3 DNA sequence: TGTGCCAGCTTCATGAGCTCCTACAATGAGCAGTTCTTC.

The V call is TRBV27, the J call TRBJ1-6; 8 positions agree with TRBD1. The V and J ends lost 5 bases and 7 bases, in that order; junction bases with no gene match: 10. Germline V gene data show CDR1 as MNHEY and CDR2 as SMNVEV (reference sequence). The CDR3 length is 16 residues. The CDR3 spells CASSPVWTGRNSPLHF. As DNA, the CDR3 is TGTGCCAGCAGTCCAGTCTGGACAGGGCGGAATTCACCCCTCCACTTT.

The chain joins TRBV12-5 to TRBJ1-5; TRBD1 matches 8 bases. This CDR3 comprises 16 residues. Germline loops: CDR1 LGHNT, CDR2 FRNRAP. V shed 7 bases and J 0 bases; nucleotides not matched to a gene: 8. In DNA form, the CDR3 reads TGTGCTAGTGACCGAATCAGGGGGCTTAGCAATCAGCCCCAGCATTTT. Its protein product is CASDRIRGLSNQPQHF. The variable domain in full, completed from reference TRBV12-5 and TRBJ1-5, reads DARVTQTPRHKVTEMGQEVTMRCQPILGHNTVFWYRQTMMQGLELLAYFRNRAPLDDSGMPKDRFSAEMPDATLATLKIQPSEPRDSAVYFCASDRIRGLSNQPQHFGDGTRLSIL.

The gene calls are TRBV5-1 and TRBJ2-7, with 8 nucleotides matching TRBD2. Germline V gene sequence: CDR1 SGHRS, CDR2 YFSETQ. This CDR3 is built from 14 residues. The J segment lost 2 bases and the V segment lost 7 bases, leaving 8 bases of the junction unmatched. This CDR3 reads CASANPGGTYEQYF. The CDR3 DNA reads TGCGCCAGCGCGAACCCGGGAGGGACCTACGAGCAGTACTTC.

This chain joins TRBV5-8 and TRBJ2-5, with D perhaps assigned TRBD1 or TRBD2 (5 bases each). This CDR3 is 14 amino acids long. V lost 1 base and J lost 5, with 12 bases in between. Germline V lookup: CDR1 SGHTS, CDR2 YDEGEE. In DNA form, the CDR3 reads TGTGCCAGCAGCTTGATGACCTGGGGGGAGACCCAGTACTTC. This codes for CASSLMTWGETQYF.

The V and J genes are TRBV30 and TRBJ1-5; no reliable D call. The germline V and J ends were trimmed by 1 base and 3 bases, with 7 bases remaining between them. Germline CDR1 and CDR2: GTSNPN and SVGIG (reference sequence). The CDR3 consists of 13 residues. CDR3 sequence (DNA): TGTGCCTGGAGTGACCAGTTCAATCAGCCCCAGCATTTT. Its translation is CAWSDQFNQPQHF.

The genes are TRBV14 and TRBJ2-7, with D hard to call. The CDR3 runs 15 residues. Deletions cut 3 bases from V and 3 bases from J, with 15 bases between. Germline V gene sequence: CDR1 SGHDN, CDR2 FVKESK. The DNA of the CDR3 is TGTGCCAGCAGCCACCTGGAAGGGCTTTACTACGAGCAGTACTTC. Translated: CASSHLEGLYYEQYF.

Concerning this clone: Different DNA sequences within this sample yield the same CDR3. V gene TRBV2 combines with J gene TRBJ1-6, with no clear D. V lost 3 bases, J lost 0 bases, and 9 bases lay in between. The CDR3 is 16 residues long. Germline V gene lookup returns CDR1 SNHLY and CDR2 FYNNEI. The DNA of the CDR3 is TGTGCCAGCAGTGAGGGCAGAAGCTCCTATAATTCACCCCTCCACTTT. Encoded protein: CASSEGRSSYNSPLHF.

This rearrangement joins TRBV5-4 to TRBJ1-6, with TRBD1 as a possible D gene (5 bases). There are 14 residues in the CDR3. CDR1 is SGHNT, CDR2 YYREEE, per germline (reference sequence). The germline V and J ends were trimmed by 4 bases and 7 bases, with 12 bases remaining between them. The chain's CDR3 is CASSRDQLNSPLHF. For the CDR3, the DNA is TGTGCCAGCAGCCGGGACCAGCTCAATTCACCCCTCCACTTT.

The chain combines TRBV4-3 with TRBJ2-7, with a weak D call TRBD1 (6 bases). Looked up from germline, CDR1 is LGHNA and CDR2 is YSLEER. This CDR3 region has 14 residues. Trimming removed 4 bases from V and 3 bases from J, with 13 bases in between. Written as DNA, the CDR3 is TGCGCCAGCAGCCGGGACACCATTAGCTACGAGCAGTACTTC. Translation gives CASSRDTISYEQYF.

The V and J genes are TRBV7-2 and TRBJ2-5, with a weak D call TRBD1 (6 bases). The V and J ends lost 1 base and 4 bases respectively, with 10 bases between them. CDR1 SGHTA and CDR2 FQGNSA come from the germline V gene. CDR3 length: 14 amino acids. The CDR3 DNA reads TGTGCCAGCAGCTTAGGCAGGGGTAGAGAGACCCAGTACTTC. Amino acid sequence: CASSLGRGRETQYF.

V is TRBV11-2 and J is TRBJ2-1; tentative D call: TRBD1 (5 bases). Germline lookup yields CDR1 SGHAT and CDR2 FQNNGV. The V end was cut by 1 base, the J end by 7 bases, with 14 bases between. This CDR3 region has 15 residues. The CDR3 nucleotides are TGTGCCAGCAGCTTAGGGCCAGGGCCTTGGAATGAGCAGTTCTTC. Its protein product is CASSLGPGPWNEQFF.

The chain joins TRBV30 to TRBJ1-2, with 7 bases aligning to TRBD1. The V gene's germline CDR1 is GTSNPN and CDR2 SVGIG (reference sequence). The CDR3 is 13 amino acids. V gave up 1 base and J gave up 4 bases; unmatched junction bases: 3. The CDR3 is CAWSARGPYGYTF. DNA of the CDR3: TGTGCCTGGAGTGCGAGGGGGCCCTATGGCTACACCTTC.

The CDR3 DNA follows: TGTGCCAGCAGCTCACAAGACTCCCCGAGGAACTATGGCTACACCTTC. Protein: CASSSQDSPRNYGYTF. This chain uses TRBV9 with TRBJ1-2; D is unresolved. Trimming stripped 4 bases from V and 2 bases from J, with 18 bases between. The CDR3 is 16 residues long. CDR1 and CDR2 from the germline V gene are SGDLS and YYNGEE.

Remarks on this clone: The same CDR3 can be traced to other DNA sequences in this sample. The chain joins TRBV9 to TRBJ2-1, with D possibly called TRBD1 or TRBD2 (5 bases each). The CDR3 has 13 residues. CDR1 is SGDLS, CDR2 YYNGEE, per germline. Trimming removed 3 bases from V and 4 bases from J, with 8 bases in between. For the CDR3, the DNA is TGTGCCAGCAGCGGGGACCCATACAATGAGCAGTTCTTC. Encoded protein: CASSGDPYNEQFF.

This chain joins TRBV11-2 and TRBJ1-6; 7 nucleotides align to TRBD1. Trimming took 5 bases from V and 7 from J; bases not matched to a gene: 11. The germline CDR1 and CDR2 sequences are SGHAT and FQNNGV. This CDR3 region has 16 residues. The CDR3 coding sequence is TGTGCCAGCAGCCAAGGTCTGACAGGGCTCAATTCACCCCTCCACTTT. It yields the protein CASSQGLTGLNSPLHF.